Listed here are 20 T cell receptor beta chains from one sample, sequenced in a study of blood T cell repertoires in COVID-19. TCRdb's table, derived via immunoSEQ multiplex PCR, lists solely in-frame clones and lacks some. The sample includes more than 95,000 clones, about 85% of them seen just once. Sequenced material: peripheral blood. The receptors derive from an older man with active or convalescent COVID-19.

The chain couples TRBV7-3 to TRBJ1-5, with 9 bases that match TRBD1. CDR1 is SGHTA and CDR2 is FQGTGA in the germline V gene. V trimming: 5 bases; J trimming: 4 bases; junction bases outside the gene matches: 6. CDR3 size: 15 residues. This chain's CDR3 is CASSPLQGANQPQHF. Here the CDR3 DNA reads TGTGCCAGCAGCCCATTACAGGGGGCGAATCAGCCCCAGCATTTT.

The chain employs TRBV5-1 and TRBJ1-5; D is unresolved. The V end lost 2 bases, the J end lost 7 bases, and 13 bases lay between the germline ends. CDR3 length: 14 amino acids. CDR1 is SGHRS and CDR2 is YFSETQ in the germline V gene. In DNA, the CDR3 is TGCGCCAGCAGCTTAAACGTGGGTAGCCAGCCCCAGCATTTT. Translated: CASSLNVGSQPQHF.

The rearrangement joins TRBV2 to TRBJ1-3; 8 bases map to TRBD1. CDR1 and CDR2 (germline): SNHLY, FYNNEI. The CDR3 runs 14 residues. The junction had 4 bases not matched to a gene; V was cut back by 4 bases and J by 5 bases. As DNA, the CDR3 is TGTGCCAGCAGTGCTCAGGGGGCTAGAAACACCATATATTTT. Protein sequence: CASSAQGARNTIYF.

The chain recombines TRBV10-3 with TRBJ2-5; D perhaps matches TRBD1 (5 bases). Trimming pared 4 bases from V and 7 bases from J, leaving 7 bases between. This CDR3 comprises 11 residues. Germline-derived CDR1 and CDR2 are ENHRY and SYGVKD. In DNA, the CDR3 is TGTGCCATCAGTGGGGGCTGGACCCAGTACTTC. Protein sequence: CAISGGWTQYF.

This chain connects TRBV20-1 to TRBJ2-3, with TRBD2 matching over 10 bases. Unmatched junction bases numbered 0, after V lost 1 base and J lost 11 bases. Germline V gene lookup returns CDR1 DFQATT and CDR2 SNEGSKA (reference sequence). The CDR3 loop spans 11 amino acids. In DNA form, the CDR3 reads TGCAGTGCTAGAGTAGCGGGGGGGCAGTATTTT. It specifies CSARVAGGQYF.

This chain connects TRBV9 to TRBJ2-3; a possible D gene is TRBD2 (5 bases). There are 15 residues in the CDR3. The ends were cut back, 0 bases at V and 0 bases at J, with 8 bases in the middle. Germline CDR1 is SGDLS and CDR2 is YYNGEE. CDR3 nucleotides: TGTGCCAGCAGCGTAGGGTGGGAGAGCACAGATACGCAGTATTTT. Translating it yields CASSVGWESTDTQYF. The full variable domain, completed using reference TRBV9 and TRBJ2-3, is DSGVTQTPKHLITATGQRVTLRCSPRSGDLSVYWYQQSLDQGLQFLIQYYNGEERAKGNILERFSAQQFPDLHSELNLSSLELGDSALYFCASSVGWESTDTQYFGPGTRLTVL.

A note on this clone: Other DNA sequences in this sample translate to the same CDR3. This rearrangement joins TRBV7-2 to TRBJ1-4, with D tentatively TRBD1 (6 bases). V lost 1 base, J lost 4 bases, and 7 bases lay in between. The CDR3 is made up of 14 amino acids. CDR1 SGHTA and CDR2 FQGNSA come from the germline V gene. The CDR3 coding sequence is TGTGCCAGCAGCTTAGGAGGGGGTAATGAAAAACTGTTTTTT. Translating gives CASSLGGGNEKLFF.

The chain is built from TRBV9 and TRBJ1-4; possible D gene TRBD1, 6 bases. The V gene's germline CDR1 is SGDLS and CDR2 YYNGEE. V was shortened by 2 bases and J by 8 bases, with 13 bases between the two germline ends. This CDR3 has 14 residues. The CDR3, as DNA: TGTGCCAGCAGCGTCGCAGGGGAGGGGGAAAAACTGTTTTTT. Translated, it gives CASSVAGEGEKLFF.

This chain connects TRBV7-6 to TRBJ2-7, with 7 bases matching TRBD2. Germline V gene data show CDR1 as SGHVS and CDR2 as FNYEAQ. V was clipped by 5 bases and J by 4 bases; unmatched bases: 11. The CDR3 is 15 amino acids. The CDR3 spells CASSQLPGREYEQYF. The CDR3 DNA is TGTGCCAGCAGCCAATTGCCAGGGAGGGAGTACGAGCAGTACTTC.

The chain links TRBV27 to TRBJ2-3; 9 nucleotides agree with TRBD2. J was trimmed by 6 bases and V by 10 bases; bases with no gene match: 26. CDR3 length: 19 residues. Germline CDR1 is MNHEY and CDR2 is SMNVEV (reference sequence). The CDR3 nucleotides are TGTGCCACCTCCGAGACTAGCGGAGCTTTCTCGATCACCGGGGATACGCAGTATTTT. Its translation: CATSETSGAFSITGDTQYF.

The chain combines TRBV5-4 with TRBJ2-7; D not certain. The CDR3 length is 13 residues. V was clipped by 3 bases and J by 7 bases, with 14 bases between them. Germline CDR1 reads SGHNT; CDR2 reads YYREEE (reference sequence). CDR3 DNA sequence: TGTGCCAGCAGCTCAGCCCAGATCGGGGAGCAGTACTTC. Translation gives CASSSAQIGEQYF.

This sequence joins TRBV5-4 and TRBJ2-5; 12 nucleotides agree with TRBD2. CDR3 length: 16 amino acids. V was pared by 4 bases and J by 5 bases, with 9 bases of the junction left unmatched. The germline V gene encodes CDR1 SGHNT and CDR2 YYREEE (reference sequence). CDR3 region: CASSRAGTSGWETQYF. The DNA for the CDR3 is TGTGCCAGCAGCCGCGCCGGGACTAGCGGGTGGGAGACCCAGTACTTC.

The chain combines TRBV7-3 with TRBJ2-4; 10 bases are shared with TRBD2. Per germline, CDR1 SGHTA and CDR2 FQGTGA. V was pared by 5 bases and J by 3 bases, with 10 bases of the junction left unmatched. This CDR3 region has 17 residues. In DNA form, the CDR3 reads TGTGCCAGCAGCCCAGGACTAGCGGAAGGGATCAAAAACATTCAGTACTTC. It codes for CASSPGLAEGIKNIQYF.

The chain employs TRBV5-8 and TRBJ2-3; 8 bases are shared with TRBD2. Germline V gene data show CDR1 as SGHTS and CDR2 as YDEGEE. CDR3 length equals 16 residues. The V gene end was trimmed by 0 bases and the J gene end by 2 bases; junction bases not matched to a gene: 5. CDR3 nucleotide sequence: TGTGCCAGCAGCTTGGAATTGCGGGGGGACACAGATACGCAGTATTTT. Amino acid sequence: CASSLELRGDTDTQYF.

This clone was observed a few times. The chain combines TRBV2 with TRBJ1-2; D is undetermined. The length of the CDR3 is 13 residues. The V end lost 5 bases, the J end lost 3 bases, and 10 bases lay between the germline ends. CDR1 SNHLY and CDR2 FYNNEI come from the germline V gene. The CDR3 bases are TGTGCCAGCAGTCCACAGAAGGACTATGGCTACACCTTC. Amino acid sequence: CASSPQKDYGYTF.

This clone was counted a single time. The chain is built from TRBV28 and TRBJ1-2, with D perhaps TRBD1 (6 bases). Trimming pared 8 bases from V and 4 bases from J, leaving 8 bases between. Germline V gene sequence: CDR1 MDHEN, CDR2 SYDVKM. CDR3 size: 11 residues. DNA for the CDR3: TGTGCCAGCGAGGACAGCTATGGCTACACCTTC. This codes for CASEDSYGYTF.

The V and J genes are TRBV6-2 or TRBV6-3 and TRBJ1-2, with TRBD1 as a possible D gene (5 bases). The CDR3 totals 15 residues. V lost 5 bases, J lost 4 bases, and 17 bases lay in between. Germline loops: CDR1 MNHEY, CDR2 SVGEGT. This CDR3 reads CASSLQGDSIYGYTF. The CDR3 DNA follows: TGTGCCAGCAGTCTTCAAGGGGATAGCATCTATGGCTACACCTTC.

The V and J genes are TRBV2 and TRBJ2-1, with 7 bases lining up with TRBD2. V shed 7 bases and J 3 bases; nucleotides not matched to a gene: 9. CDR1 SNHLY and CDR2 FYNNEI come from the germline V gene. CDR3 length: 15 amino acids. CDR3 in amino acids: CASTPTSLLYNEQFF. CDR3 nucleotides: TGTGCCAGCACCCCGACTAGCCTCCTCTACAATGAGCAGTTCTTC.

Only one count was recorded for this clone. This chain links TRBV5-1 with TRBJ2-7, with a tentative D call TRBD1 (5 bases). Germline CDR1 and CDR2: SGHRS and YFSETQ. Trimming cost V 0 bases and J 5 bases, with 18 bases left between them. This CDR3 spans 16 amino acids. The CDR3 DNA is TGCGCCAGCAGCTTGGCTCTCAGGTCCCTAGGGGACGAGCAGTACTTC. Translated, it gives CASSLALRSLGDEQYF.

The chain employs TRBV7-8 and TRBJ2-1, with D tentatively TRBD1 (6 bases). V was clipped by 3 bases and J by 1 base, with 10 bases between them. Germline assignment: CDR1 SGHVS and CDR2 FQNEAQ. The CDR3 runs 15 residues. The CDR3 loop is CASSLGTQSYNEQFF. CDR3 coding DNA: TGTGCCAGCAGCTTGGGGACACAGTCCTACAATGAGCAGTTCTTC. The whole variable domain, filled in from reference TRBV7-8 and TRBJ2-1, reads GAGVSQSPRYKVAKRGQDVALRCDPISGHVSLFWYQQALGQGPEFLTYFQNEAQLDKSGLPSDRFFAERPEGSVSTLKIQRTQQEDSAVYLCASSLGTQSYNEQFFGPGTRLTVL.